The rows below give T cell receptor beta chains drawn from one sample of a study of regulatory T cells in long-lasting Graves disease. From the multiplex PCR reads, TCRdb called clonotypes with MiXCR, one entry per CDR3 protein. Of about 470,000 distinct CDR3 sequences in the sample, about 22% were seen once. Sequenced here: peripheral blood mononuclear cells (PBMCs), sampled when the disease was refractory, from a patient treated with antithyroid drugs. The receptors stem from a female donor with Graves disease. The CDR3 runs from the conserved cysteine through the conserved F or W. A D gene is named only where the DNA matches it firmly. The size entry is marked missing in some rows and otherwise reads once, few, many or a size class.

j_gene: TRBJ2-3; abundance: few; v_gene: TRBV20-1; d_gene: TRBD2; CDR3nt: TGCAGTAGACTAGCGGGAGGCCCAGATACGCAGTATTTT; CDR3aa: CSRLAGGPDTQYF
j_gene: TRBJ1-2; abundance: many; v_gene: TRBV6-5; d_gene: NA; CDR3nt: TGTGCCAGCAGTTACTCCACATGGGGCGGCTACACCTTC; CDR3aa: CASSYSTWGGYTF
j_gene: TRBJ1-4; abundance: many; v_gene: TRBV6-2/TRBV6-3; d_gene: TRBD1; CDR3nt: TGTGCCAGCAGTTACCATGGGACAGGGGGGCAAGAAAAACTGTTTTTT; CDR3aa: CASSYHGTGGQEKLFF
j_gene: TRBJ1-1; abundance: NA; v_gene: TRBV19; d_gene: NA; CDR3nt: TGTGCCAGTATCGGGCAAGGAAGGGGCACTGAAGCTTTCTTT; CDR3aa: CASIGQGRGTEAFF
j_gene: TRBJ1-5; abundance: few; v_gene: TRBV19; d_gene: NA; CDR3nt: TGTGCCAGTAGTATGGTCGGGGCAGGGGCCCAGCATTTT; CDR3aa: CASSMVGAGAQHF
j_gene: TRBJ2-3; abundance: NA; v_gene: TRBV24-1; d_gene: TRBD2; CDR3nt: TGTGCCACCAGTCCGGCGGGAGTGGCAGATACGCAGTATTTT; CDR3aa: CATSPAGVADTQYF
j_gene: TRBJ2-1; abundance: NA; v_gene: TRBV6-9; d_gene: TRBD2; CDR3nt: TGTGCCAGCAGTTTATCAGCGGGAGACAATGAGCAGTTCTTC; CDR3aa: CASSLSAGDNEQFF
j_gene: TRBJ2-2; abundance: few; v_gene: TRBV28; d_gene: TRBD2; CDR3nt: TGTGCCAGCAGTCCCCTGGGGAGGGACACCGGGGAGCTGTTTTTT; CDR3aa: CASSPLGRDTGELFF
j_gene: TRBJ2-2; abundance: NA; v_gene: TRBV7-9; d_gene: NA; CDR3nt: TGTGCCAGCAGCTCCGGTTGGGTTTTGAACACCGGGGAGCTGTTTTTT; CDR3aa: CASSSGWVLNTGELFF
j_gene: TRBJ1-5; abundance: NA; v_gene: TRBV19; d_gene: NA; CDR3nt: TGTGCCAGTAGCACCGGCGGCGGGCTCGGGGATCAGCCCCAGCATTTT; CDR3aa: CASSTGGGLGDQPQHF
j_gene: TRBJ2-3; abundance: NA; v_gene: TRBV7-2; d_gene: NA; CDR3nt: TGTGCCAGCAGCTTAGAACCCCTGGCTTTAGCGGCAGAAGTTACGCAGTATTTT; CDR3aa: CASSLEPLALAAEVTQYF
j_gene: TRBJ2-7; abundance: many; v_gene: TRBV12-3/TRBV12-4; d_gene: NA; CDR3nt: TGTGCCAGCAGTTCCACTGAGAGCTCCTACGAGCAGTACTTC; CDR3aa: CASSSTESSYEQYF
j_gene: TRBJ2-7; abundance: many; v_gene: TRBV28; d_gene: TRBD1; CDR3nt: TGTGCCAGCAGTTCGACAGGGTGGTTGCAGTACTTC; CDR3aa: CASSSTGWLQYF
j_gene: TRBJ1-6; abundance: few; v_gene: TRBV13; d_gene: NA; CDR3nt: TGTGCCAGCAGCTCGACAGGAATCTCCTATAATTCACCCCTCCACTTT; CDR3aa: CASSSTGISYNSPLHF
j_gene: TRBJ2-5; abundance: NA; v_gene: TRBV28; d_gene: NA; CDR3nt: TGTGCCAGCAGTCACATGACCCAGTACTTC; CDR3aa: CASSHMTQYF
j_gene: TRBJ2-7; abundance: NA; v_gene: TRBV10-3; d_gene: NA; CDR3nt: TGTGCCATCAGTGAAAAGGACCGTGATGAGCAGTACTTC; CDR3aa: CAISEKDRDEQYF
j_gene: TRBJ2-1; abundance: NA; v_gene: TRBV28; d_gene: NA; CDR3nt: TGTGCCAGCAGCCTCGGGGGTAGGGGTGAGCAGTTCTTC; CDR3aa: CASSLGGRGEQFF
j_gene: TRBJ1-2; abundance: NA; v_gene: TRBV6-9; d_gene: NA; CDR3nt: TGTGCCAGCAGTTGCGGCCGAGGGGCCCGAAATAACCATGGCTACACCTTC; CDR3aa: CASSCGRGARNNHGYTF
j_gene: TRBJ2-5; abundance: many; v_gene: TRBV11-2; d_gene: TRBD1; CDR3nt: TGTGCCAGCAGCCCGACAGGGGCCGAACAGACCCAGTACTTC; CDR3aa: CASSPTGAEQTQYF
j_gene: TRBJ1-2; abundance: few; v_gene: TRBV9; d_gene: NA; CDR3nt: TGTGCCAGCAGCTCCAGAGGAGGATCTAACTATGGCTACACCTTC; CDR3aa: CASSSRGGSNYGYTF
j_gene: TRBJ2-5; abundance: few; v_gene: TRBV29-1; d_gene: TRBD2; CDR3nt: TGCAGCGTTACCGGGACTAGCGGGGGAGGAGAGACCCAGTACTTC; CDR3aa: CSVTGTSGGGETQYF
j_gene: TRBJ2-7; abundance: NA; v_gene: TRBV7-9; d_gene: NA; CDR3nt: TGTGCCAGCAGCTCCCTCACCGAGCAGTACTTC; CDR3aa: CASSSLTEQYF
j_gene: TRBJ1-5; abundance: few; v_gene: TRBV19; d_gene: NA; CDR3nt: TGTGCCAGTAGTATCCGACTGCTGGATAGCAATCAGCCCCAGCATTTT; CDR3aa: CASSIRLLDSNQPQHF
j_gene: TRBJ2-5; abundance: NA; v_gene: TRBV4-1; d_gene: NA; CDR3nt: TGCGCCAGCAGCCAAGCCGGCTGGGGGGAGACCCAGTACTTC; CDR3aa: CASSQAGWGETQYF